A single sample gave rise to the 25 T cell receptor beta chains below, sequenced in a study of patients and donors after allogeneic stem cell transplantation. MiXCR, run by TCRdb on the RT-PCR reads, gives a single entry per CDR3 protein. Among 20,000 to 30,000 distinct CDR3 sequences listed, approximately 39% were seen once. The sequenced material came from blood, either unsorted or a sorted T cell fraction (not recorded which). Source of these receptors: a human donor who was either an allogeneic HSCT recipient or a stem cell or donor lymphocyte infusion donor (not recorded which). It is not recorded whose cells these are; they may come from a transplant donor.

This clonotype was observed a handful of times. The chain is built from TRBV7-9 and TRBJ1-1, with 7 positions matching TRBD1. The CDR3 length is 15 residues. Germline CDR1 SEHNR, CDR2 FQNEAQ (reference sequence). The V gene end was trimmed by 2 bases and the J gene end by 1 base; junction bases not matched to a gene: 4. The CDR3 spells CASSLTGEANTEAFF. The CDR3 nucleotides read TGTGCCAGCAGCTTAACAGGGGAGGCGAACACTGAAGCTTTCTTT.

This clonotype has just a few counts. The genes are TRBV29-1 and TRBJ2-3; D unresolved. Germline loops: CDR1 SQVTM, CDR2 ANQGSEA. The CDR3 sequence is 14 residues long. Trimming pared 7 bases from V and 1 base from J, leaving 15 bases between. DNA for the CDR3: TGCAGCGGTCGAGCGAATCTGGGCACAGATACGCAGTATTTT. It translates to CSGRANLGTDTQYF.

This clonotype was recorded a few times. This chain links TRBV2 with TRBJ1-1; 11 nucleotides line up with TRBD1. Germline V gene sequence: CDR1 SNHLY, CDR2 FYNNEI. V was clipped by 8 bases and J by 4 bases; unmatched bases: 3. The CDR3 runs 13 residues. The CDR3 DNA reads TGTGCCAGCTCCGGACAGGGGGCCACTGAAGCTTTCTTT. It translates to CASSGQGATEAFF.

This chain connects TRBV12-3 or TRBV12-4 to TRBJ2-7, with D unresolved. Trimming stripped 8 bases from V and 5 bases from J, with 13 bases between. This CDR3 is built from 12 residues. As DNA, the CDR3 is TGTGCCAGCGGTGGGCGGCGACACGAGCAGTACTTC. As protein: CASGGRRHEQYF.

V usage is TRBV14 and J usage is TRBJ1-3; TRBD1 matches at 7 bases. After removal of 5 bases from V and 3 bases from J, the junction contained 13 bases not matched to a gene. The germline V gene has CDR1 SGHDN and CDR2 FVKESK. This CDR3 is built from 17 residues. In DNA form, the CDR3 reads TGTGCCAGCAGCGGTCGCAGGGGGTTTCGAAGTGGAAACACCATATATTTT. Translated: CASSGRRGFRSGNTIYF.

This rearrangement joins TRBV6-5 to TRBJ1-1, with TRBD1 matching 7 bases. CDR1 and CDR2 from the germline V gene are MNHEY and SVGAGI. This CDR3 contains 14 residues. The junction had 3 bases not matched to a gene; V was cut back by 4 bases and J by 1 base. CDR3: CASSWTGPNTEAFF. Here the CDR3 DNA reads TGTGCCAGCAGTTGGACAGGCCCGAACACTGAAGCTTTCTTT.

The rearrangement links TRBV5-4 to TRBJ2-1; D gene uncertain. The CDR3 totals 14 residues. Germline V gene data show CDR1 as SGHNT and CDR2 as YYREEE (reference sequence). Trimming left V 2 bases short and J 6 bases short, with 12 bases between. This CDR3 reads CASSLTFKTNEQFF. Here the CDR3 DNA reads TGTGCCAGCAGCTTAACCTTTAAAACCAATGAGCAGTTCTTC. Filled out from reference TRBV5-4 and TRBJ2-1, the complete variable domain reads ETGVTQSPTHLIKTRGQQVTLRCSSQSGHNTVSWYQQALGQGPQFIFQYYREEENGRGNFPPRFSGLQFPNYSSELNVNALELDDSALYLCASSLTFKTNEQFFGPGTRLTVL.

On this clonotype itself: Lacking the conserved final phenylalanine or tryptophan, this CDR3 likely reflects a read error. The chain has TRBV3-1 and TRBJ1-1; D is uncertain. V lost 5 bases, J lost 1 base, and 11 bases lay in between. The CDR3 runs to 14 residues. Looked up from germline, CDR1 is LGHDT and CDR2 is YNNKEL (reference sequence). CDR3 region: CASSYRAKNTEAFL. The CDR3 DNA reads as TGTGCCAGCAGCTACCGGGCCAAGAACACTGAAGCTTTCTTG.

This clonotype was recorded a few times. This chain connects TRBV7-6 to TRBJ1-2, with 8 bases aligning to TRBD1. Per germline, CDR1 SGHVS and CDR2 FNYEAQ. The CDR3 totals 13 residues. V gave up 5 bases and J gave up 8 bases; unmatched junction bases: 7. The CDR3 spells CASSRDRLRGYTF. CDR3 in DNA: TGTGCCAGCAGCCGGGACAGGCTCAGGGGCTACACCTTC. Full variable domain (outside the CDR3, taken from reference TRBV7-6 and TRBJ1-2): GAGVSQSPRYKVTKRGQDVALRCDPISGHVSLYWYRQALGQGPEFLTYFNYEAQQDKSGLPNDRFSAERPEGSISTLTIQRTEQRDSAMYRCASSRDRLRGYTFGSGTRLTVV.

This clonotype was observed a single time. The chain recombines TRBV12-3 or TRBV12-4 with TRBJ2-5; TRBD2 might be the D (5 bases). The CDR3 runs to 14 residues. Trimming left V 3 bases short and J 0 bases short, with 8 bases between. This CDR3 reads CASSFTRDQETQYF. DNA of the CDR3: TGTGCCAGCAGTTTCACGCGGGACCAAGAGACCCAGTACTTC.

The chain is built from TRBV15 and TRBJ2-1, with D possibly TRBD2 on 5 matching bases. The length of the CDR3 is 15 residues. The ends were cut back, 6 bases at V and 12 bases at J, with 24 bases in the middle. Germline CDR1 is LNHNV and CDR2 is YYDKDF (reference sequence). The CDR3 DNA sequence: TGTGCCACCAGTAAGGACTCCGCTTCGTATGTGCCGCAGTTCTTC. This encodes CATSKDSASYVPQFF.

V gene TRBV5-1 combines with J gene TRBJ2-3, with D perhaps matching TRBD2 (5 bases). This CDR3 comprises 14 residues. CDR1 SGHRS and CDR2 YFSETQ come from the germline V gene. Trimming removed 0 bases from V and 2 bases from J, with 7 bases in between. The CDR3 loop is CASSLAGVTDTQYF. The CDR3 bases are TGCGCCAGCAGCTTGGCCGGGGTCACAGATACGCAGTATTTT. Using reference TRBV5-1 and TRBJ2-3 for the parts outside the CDR3, the full variable domain is KAGVTQTPRYLIKTRGQQVTLSCSPISGHRSVSWYQQTPGQGLQFLFEYFSETQRNKGNFPGRFSGRQFSNSRSEMNVSTLELGDSALYLCASSLAGVTDTQYFGPGTRLTVL.

The J gene is TRBJ1-2, the V gene TRBV6-1; tentative D call: TRBD1 (5 bases). Germline V gene lookup returns CDR1 MNHNS and CDR2 SASEGT. Trimming took 4 bases from V and 0 from J, leaving 12 bases between them. The CDR3 runs to 15 residues. CDR3 bases: TGTGCCAGCAGTGCCCAGACAGCTCCTAACTATGGCTACACCTTC. It codes for CASSAQTAPNYGYTF.

This clonotype was detected a few times. This chain uses TRBV7-9 with TRBJ1-3; TRBD1 is a possible D gene (6 bases). With 5 bases removed from V and 3 bases from J, the gap between germline ends came to 11 bases. Germline values: CDR1 SEHNR, CDR2 FQNEAQ (reference sequence). The CDR3 runs 14 residues. CDR3 in DNA: TGTGCCAGCAGCGCCGCAGGGGATGGAAACACCATATATTTT. Protein: CASSAAGDGNTIYF.

The gene calls are TRBV28 and TRBJ2-1; TRBD2 aligns across 16 bases. The V segment lost 6 bases and the J segment 7 bases; nucleotides outside the gene matches: 3. The CDR3 runs to 15 residues. Germline values: CDR1 MDHEN, CDR2 SYDVKM. This chain's CDR3 is CASSLGLAGGNEQFF. In DNA, the CDR3 is TGTGCCAGCAGCTTGGGACTAGCGGGAGGGAATGAGCAGTTCTTC.

This clonotype was detected a few times. This CDR3 reads CASSQGGSPLHF. In nucleotides, the CDR3 is TGCGCCAGCAGCCAAGGGGGTTCACCCCTCCACTTT. The gene calls are TRBV4-1 and TRBJ1-6, with D unresolved. CDR3 size: 12 residues. The V end lost 1 base, the J end lost 9 bases, and 4 bases lay between the germline ends. Germline V gene lookup returns CDR1 MGHRA and CDR2 YSYEKL.

J is TRBJ2-1 and V is TRBV6-5; D is uncertain. The V gene's germline CDR1 is MNHEY and CDR2 SVGAGI. V was pared by 2 bases and J by 8 bases, with 13 bases between. This CDR3 region has 14 residues. CDR3 DNA sequence: TGTGCCAGCAGTTACGGAGCAGGTCCCTATGAGCAGTTCTTC. The encoded protein is CASSYGAGPYEQFF.

This clonotype was detected only a few times. The chain uses TRBV18 and TRBJ1-5; a weak D match, TRBD1 (5 bases). The CDR3 length is 14 residues. Germline CDR1 KGHSH, CDR2 LQKENI. Trimming left V 3 bases short and J 11 bases short, with 17 bases between. CDR3 sequence: CASSPTEGKRAQHF. CDR3 nucleotide sequence: TGTGCCAGCTCACCGACTGAGGGGAAGAGGGCCCAGCATTTT.

The chain has TRBV5-1 and TRBJ2-3; tentative D call: TRBD2 (6 bases). In germline, CDR1 is SGHRS, CDR2 YFSETQ. The CDR3 sequence is 13 residues long. V lost 7 bases, J lost 9 bases, and 18 bases lay in between. CDR3 region: CASGGTAPGTQYF. CDR3 DNA sequence: TGCGCCAGCGGGGGGACGGCCCCGGGGACGCAGTATTTT.

The rearrangement joins TRBV7-9 to TRBJ2-5, with 9 bases that match TRBD2. The J segment lost 2 bases and the V segment lost 1 base, leaving 2 bases of the junction unmatched. This CDR3 spans 15 amino acids. Per germline, CDR1 SEHNR and CDR2 FQNEAQ (reference sequence). DNA for the CDR3: TGTGCCAGCAGCTTAGTTCTAGCGGGGCAAGAGACCCAGTACTTC. Translating it yields CASSLVLAGQETQYF.

The chain joins TRBV3-1 to TRBJ2-1; D gene uncertain. Trimming removed 1 base from V and 10 bases from J, with 5 bases in between. Germline CDR1 and CDR2: LGHDT and YNNKEL (reference sequence). The CDR3 is made up of 11 amino acids. Here the CDR3 DNA reads TGTGCCAGCAGCCAAGGGTTGGAGCAGTTCTTC. Amino acid sequence: CASSQGLEQFF.

In its sample, this clonotype was seen many times. V is TRBV29-1 and J is TRBJ2-3; perhaps D is TRBD1 or TRBD2 (5 bases each). CDR1 and CDR2 (germline): SQVTM, ANQGSEA. CDR3 length equals 11 residues. V was trimmed by 3 bases and J by 6 bases, leaving 7 bases between them. Here the CDR3 reads CSVDWGDTQYF. CDR3 nucleotides: TGCAGCGTTGATTGGGGGGATACGCAGTATTTT.

Only a few counts were recorded for this clonotype. The chain links TRBV29-1 to TRBJ1-5; a possible D gene is TRBD1 (5 bases). V was cut by 1 base and J by 7 bases, with 11 bases left in between. CDR3 size: 13 residues. Germline CDR1 reads SQVTM; CDR2 reads ANQGSEA. In DNA, the CDR3 is TGCAGCGTTGAAGTTTACTCAGGGCAGCCCCAGCATTTT. The encoded protein is CSVEVYSGQPQHF.

This clonotype was found a few times. The genes are TRBV27 and TRBJ1-2, with 7 bases that match TRBD1. There are 16 residues in the CDR3. V trimming: 4 bases; J trimming: 2 bases; junction bases outside the gene matches: 10. Germline lookup yields CDR1 MNHEY and CDR2 SMNVEV (reference sequence). CDR3 DNA: TGTGCCAGCAGTTGGGACCGGGACAGTCGGAACTATGGCTACACCTTC. Protein: CASSWDRDSRNYGYTF.

The chain uses TRBV12-3 or TRBV12-4 and TRBJ2-5, with 15 nucleotides matching TRBD2. The CDR3 has 19 amino acids. Trimming at V came to 6 bases and at J to 0 bases, leaving 11 bases not matched to a gene. Here the CDR3 reads CASSPGLAGGPRYQETQYF. In DNA form, the CDR3 reads TGTGCCAGCAGCCCTGGACTAGCGGGAGGGCCCCGGTACCAAGAGACCCAGTACTTC.